The rows below give T cell receptor beta chains drawn from one sample of a study of early T cells in non-severe SARS-CoV-2 infection. A single record per CDR3 protein comes from TCRdb applying MiXCR to the 5' RACE reads. The sample lists tens of thousands of distinct CDR3 sequences, 5.5% to 7.5% occurring once. Sequencing used whole blood. All receptors come from an adult who was a healthcare worker with PCR-confirmed SARS-CoV-2 infection or an uninfected control (not recorded which). Both conserved end residues are part of each CDR3. A D gene is named only where the DNA matches it firmly. Rows give clone size only sometimes, using once, few, many, or a class for an expanded clone.

J	V	size	D	CDR3	DNA
TRBJ1-2	TRBV30	-	-	CAWSWAGSSYTF	TGTGCCTGGAGTTGGGCAGGGAGTAGCTACACCTTC
TRBJ1-6	TRBV5-6	many	TRBD1	CASSLELDRGRRPLHF	TGTGCCAGCAGCTTGGAATTGGATAGGGGGCGCCGACCCCTCCACTTT
TRBJ2-4	TRBV5-4	-	-	CASSLGNIQYF	TGTGCCAGCAGCTTGGGTAACATTCAGTACTTC
TRBJ2-2	TRBV7-8	-	-	CASSSREANTGELFF	TGTGCCAGCAGCTCCCGGGAAGCGAACACCGGGGAGCTGTTTTTT
TRBJ1-1	TRBV20-1	many	TRBD1	CSAKGQGVTEAFF	TGCAGTGCTAAGGGACAGGGGGTCACTGAAGCTTTCTTT
TRBJ2-6	TRBV6-4	few	TRBD2	CASSERGGSGANVLTF	TGTGCCAGCAGTGAGCGGGGGGGCTCTGGGGCCAACGTCCTGACTTTC
TRBJ2-1	TRBV6-2/TRBV6-3	-	-	CASSLPSATSNEQFF	TGTGCCAGCAGCCTACCTAGCGCTACTTCCAATGAGCAGTTCTTC
TRBJ1-5	TRBV7-9	many	-	CASSLAGSNQPQHF	TGTGCCAGCAGCTTAGCGGGTAGCAATCAGCCCCAGCATTTT
TRBJ2-3	TRBV18	many	-	CASSRTGAGLTDTQYF	TGTGCCAGCTCACGAACCGGGGCGGGGCTCACAGATACGCAGTATTTT
TRBJ1-2	TRBV7-9	many	-	CASSSPNALSGYTF	TGTGCCAGCAGCTCCCCTAATGCGTTGAGTGGCTACACCTTC
TRBJ2-7	TRBV20-1	many	TRBD1	CSASLTGANYEQYF	TGCAGTGCTAGTCTTACAGGGGCAAACTACGAGCAGTACTTC
TRBJ2-5	TRBV20-1	few	-	CSARDWRRETRGGQETQYF	TGCAGTGCTAGAGATTGGCGGCGGGAGACTAGGGGGGGCCAAGAGACCCAGTACTTC
TRBJ1-5	TRBV19	many	-	CASSQGTYSNQPQHF	TGTGCCAGTAGCCAGGGGACCTATAGCAATCAGCCCCAGCATTTT
TRBJ1-5	TRBV12-3/TRBV12-4	many	-	CASSQGLQPQHF	TGTGCCAGCAGCCAGGGGTTACAGCCCCAGCATTTT
TRBJ2-6	TRBV7-6	-	TRBD1	CASSGTGSSGANVLTF	TGTGCCAGCAGCGGGACAGGTAGCTCTGGGGCCAACGTCCTGACTTTC
TRBJ1-5	TRBV7-2	many	TRBD1	CASSWKQGTGQPQHF	TGTGCCAGCAGCTGGAAACAGGGGACTGGTCAGCCCCAGCATTTT
TRBJ1-2	TRBV20-1	many	-	CSARDRQYGYTF	TGCAGTGCTAGAGATCGACAGTATGGCTACACCTTC
TRBJ2-5	TRBV11-2	many	-	CASSLAYQETQYF	TGTGCCAGCAGCTTAGCCTACCAAGAGACCCAGTACTTC
TRBJ2-7	TRBV2	few	-	CASRADSYEQYF	TGTGCCAGCAGGGCCGATTCCTACGAGCAGTACTTC
TRBJ2-7	TRBV28	-	-	CASRPPTGSYEQYF	TGTGCCAGCAGACCTCCGACAGGTTCCTACGAGCAGTACTTC
TRBJ1-6	TRBV9	-	-	CASSVGRSRHSPLHF	TGTGCCAGCAGCGTAGGGAGGAGCCGCCATTCACCCCTCCACTTT
TRBJ2-7	TRBV4-3	many	-	CASSHRSGTRAYEQYF	TGCGCCAGCAGCCACAGATCGGGGACTCGGGCCTACGAGCAGTACTTC
TRBJ1-1	TRBV5-1	many	-	CASLQGPNTEAFF	TGCGCCAGCCTACAGGGACCGAACACTGAAGCTTTCTTT
TRBJ2-4	TRBV7-9	-	-	CASRARKGAKNIQYF	TGTGCCAGCAGGGCCCGCAAGGGGGCCAAAAACATTCAGTACTTC
TRBJ1-2	TRBV5-1	many	-	CASSLAAPTANYGYTF	TGCGCCAGCAGCTTGGCCGCCCCAACAGCTAACTATGGCTACACCTTC
TRBJ1-1	TRBV7-6	many	-	CASSLEGDEAFF	TGTGCCAGCAGCTTAGAAGGTGATGAAGCTTTCTTT
TRBJ2-5	TRBV7-9	-	TRBD2	CASSPGLALRETQYF	TGTGCCAGCAGCCCGGGACTAGCCCTCAGAGAGACCCAGTACTTC
TRBJ1-3	TRBV2	few	-	CASIVEGIAGNTIYF	TGTGCCAGCATCGTGGAGGGAATAGCTGGAAACACCATATATTTT
TRBJ2-7	TRBV5-5	many	-	CASSFGEAYEQYF	TGTGCCAGCAGCTTCGGGGAAGCCTACGAGCAGTACTTC
TRBJ2-1	TRBV29-1	many	TRBD2	CSFLTQRGARDEQFF	TGCAGCTTTCTAACTCAGCGGGGGGCGAGGGATGAGCAGTTCTTC
TRBJ1-6	TRBV6-6	-	-	CASATRGSPLHF	TGTGCCAGCGCCACGAGGGGTTCACCCCTCCACTTT
TRBJ2-2	TRBV6-6	few	-	CASSSTGELFF	TGTGCCAGCAGTTCCACCGGGGAGCTGTTTTTT
TRBJ1-5	TRBV7-8	-	TRBD1	CASSAWTGRNQPQHF	TGTGCCAGCAGCGCGTGGACAGGGCGCAATCAGCCCCAGCATTTT
TRBJ1-2	TRBV28	many	-	CASSRVTGTNYGYTF	TGTGCCAGCAGCCGAGTCACAGGAACCAACTATGGCTACACCTTC
TRBJ2-6	TRBV20-1	many	-	CSASLYSGANVLTF	TGCAGTGCTAGCCTGTACTCTGGGGCCAACGTCCTGACTTTC
TRBJ1-2	TRBV9	few	-	CASSVASGGLYGYTF	TGTGCCAGCAGCGTAGCATCTGGCGGACTCTATGGCTACACCTTC
TRBJ2-7	TRBV12-3/TRBV12-4	many	TRBD1	CASSFMRGPSYEQYF	TGTGCCAGCAGTTTTATGAGGGGGCCGTCCTACGAGCAGTACTTC
TRBJ1-2	TRBV12-3/TRBV12-4	many	TRBD1	CASRPPGQGRTYTF	TGTGCCAGCAGACCCCCGGGACAGGGGCGAACCTACACCTTC
TRBJ1-1	TRBV12-3/TRBV12-4	-	TRBD1	CASSPLGQGGNTEAFF	TGTGCCAGCAGTCCCTTGGGACAGGGAGGGAACACTGAAGCTTTCTTT
TRBJ2-3	TRBV19	few	TRBD1	CASKIQGIDTQYF	TGTGCCAGTAAAATACAGGGGATAGATACGCAGTATTTT